This is a list of T cell receptor beta chains from one sample in a study of identical twins. TCRdb recomputed calls from the 5' RACE reads with MiXCR, one row per CDR3 protein. Of more than 600,000 distinct CDR3 sequences in the sample, 18% are singletons; the top ten hold around 13%. These sequences were also reported in another study, on T cells expressing NK-cell markers.

Sequenced material: PBMCs. These receptors originate from a woman in her late teens or twenties in good health. Both conserved end residues are part of each CDR3. A D gene is named only where the DNA matches it firmly. Size tells how often a clone was seen (once, few, many) or the class of an expanded clone, and some rows leave it out.

d_gene,v_gene,j_gene,abundance,CDR3aa,CDR3nt
.,TRBV18,TRBJ2-1,.,CASSPDRSYNEQFF,TGTGCCAGCTCACCAGACAGATCCTACAATGAGCAGTTCTTC
.,TRBV30,TRBJ1-2,few,CAWGSGLSRYGYTF,TGTGCCTGGGGTTCGGGATTGTCTCGTTATGGCTACACCTTC
.,TRBV20-1,TRBJ1-6,.,CSARPGHPNSPLHF,TGCAGTGCTAGACCGGGACATCCCAATTCACCCCTCCACTTT
TRBD2,TRBV9,TRBJ2-4,.,CASTPDSGSYIQHF,TGTGCCAGCACCCCTGATAGCGGGAGTTACATTCAGCACTTC
TRBD1,TRBV29-1,TRBJ2-1,once,CSTVRDRVGYNEQFF,TGCAGCACAGTTAGGGACAGGGTGGGGTACAATGAGCAGTTCTTC
TRBD1,TRBV7-2,TRBJ1-1,many,CASSFRGQGGTEAFF,TGTGCCAGCAGCTTCCGGGGACAGGGAGGCACTGAAGCTTTCTTT
.,TRBV3-1,TRBJ2-1,.,CASSQSFVSGNPGEQFF,TGTGCCAGCAGCCAATCCTTTGTTTCTGGGAATCCAGGTGAGCAGTTCTTC
TRBD2,TRBV5-1,TRBJ2-2,.,CASFSGRSNTGELFF,TGCGCCAGCTTTAGCGGGAGGTCCAACACCGGGGAGCTGTTTTTT
TRBD2,TRBV5-1,TRBJ2-7,many,CASSREDYEQYF,TGCGCCAGCAGCCGGGAGGACTACGAGCAGTACTTC
.,TRBV27,TRBJ2-1,few,CASTREGGEQFF,TGTGCCAGCACTAGAGAGGGGGGTGAGCAGTTCTTC
.,TRBV20-1,TRBJ2-5,.,CSARDSLVGETQYF,TGCAGTGCTAGAGATTCGTTAGTGGGAGAGACCCAGTACTTC
.,TRBV7-2,TRBJ2-1,few,CASSLAWGEQFF,TGTGCCAGCAGCTTAGCGTGGGGTGAGCAGTTCTTC
.,TRBV20-1,TRBJ2-7,.,CSARVLQTYEQYF,TGCAGTGCTAGAGTCCTGCAAACCTACGAGCAGTACTTC
TRBD2,TRBV5-1,TRBJ2-7,few,CASSRIAGMSYEQYF,TGCGCCAGCAGCAGAATAGCGGGAATGAGCTACGAGCAGTACTTC
.,TRBV9,TRBJ2-3,.,CASSVAIVGVDTDTQYF,TGTGCCAGCAGCGTAGCTATTGTAGGGGTCGACACAGATACGCAGTATTTT
.,TRBV5-6,TRBJ2-3,few,CASSLADSDTQYF,TGTGCCAGCAGCTTGGCCGATTCTGATACGCAGTATTTT
.,TRBV5-1,TRBJ2-5,.,CASSLALIGTQETQYF,TGCGCCAGCAGCTTGGCGCTCATTGGGACTCAAGAGACCCAGTACTTC
.,TRBV10-1,TRBJ2-1,.,CASGNSPNWGYNEQFF,TGCGCCAGCGGAAACAGCCCAAACTGGGGTTACAATGAGCAGTTCTTC
.,TRBV25-1,TRBJ2-7,.,CASSERSGATYEQYF,TGTGCCAGCAGTGAAAGGTCAGGAGCCACCTACGAGCAGTACTTC
TRBD2,TRBV10-3,TRBJ2-7,few,CAINKGSGTLEEHEQYF,TGTGCCATCAATAAGGGTAGCGGGACCCTCGAGGAGCACGAGCAGTACTTC
.,TRBV4-2,TRBJ2-2,few,CASSQESSKAGELFF,TGTGCCAGCAGCCAAGAGTCGTCGAAAGCCGGGGAGCTGTTTTTT
TRBD1,TRBV2,TRBJ2-4,.,CASSQTGLKNIQYF,TGTGCCAGCAGCCAGACAGGGTTGAAAAACATTCAGTACTTC
TRBD2,TRBV12-3/TRBV12-4,TRBJ2-5,.,CASSLMAGEGVETQYF,TGTGCCAGCAGTTTAATGGCGGGAGAGGGCGTGGAGACCCAGTACTTC
TRBD1,TRBV6-6,TRBJ1-4,.,CASRASQGVGFF,TGTGCCAGCAGGGCATCGCAGGGGGTTGGATTTTTT
TRBD2,TRBV23-1,TRBJ2-7,.,CASSQSKEGTSGSTEQYF,TGCGCCAGCAGTCAATCCAAGGAGGGGACTAGCGGGAGTACCGAGCAGTACTTC
TRBD1,TRBV29-1,TRBJ1-1,many,CSAKWTGEGPEAFF,TGCAGCGCGAAATGGACAGGGGAGGGCCCTGAAGCTTTCTTT
.,TRBV11-2,TRBJ2-2,few,CASSLELELFF,TGTGCCAGCAGCTTAGAGTTGGAGCTGTTTTTT